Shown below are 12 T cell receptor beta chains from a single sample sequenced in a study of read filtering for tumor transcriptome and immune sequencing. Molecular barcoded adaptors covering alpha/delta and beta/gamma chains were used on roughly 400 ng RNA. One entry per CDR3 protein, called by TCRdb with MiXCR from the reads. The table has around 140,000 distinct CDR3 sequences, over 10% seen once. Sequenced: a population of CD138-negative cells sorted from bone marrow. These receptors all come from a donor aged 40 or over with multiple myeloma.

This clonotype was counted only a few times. CDR3 protein: CASSLAGGDGNTIYF. CDR3 DNA sequence: TGTGCCAGCAGCTTAGCGGGGGGAGATGGAAACACCATATATTTT. The chain joins TRBV7-9 to TRBJ1-3; D perhaps matches TRBD1 (5 bases). Trimming shortened V by 0 bases and J by 3 bases, and 9 bases separated the two germline ends. CDR1 is SEHNR, CDR2 FQNEAQ, per germline (reference sequence). The length of the CDR3 is 15 residues.

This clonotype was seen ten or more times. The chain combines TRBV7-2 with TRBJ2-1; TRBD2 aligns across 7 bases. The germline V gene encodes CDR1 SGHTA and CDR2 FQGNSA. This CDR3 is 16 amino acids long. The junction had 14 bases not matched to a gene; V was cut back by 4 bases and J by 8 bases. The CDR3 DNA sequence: TGTGCCAGCAGCTCGGCCGCCGGGACTATATTAGATGAGCAGTTCTTC. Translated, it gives CASSSAAGTILDEQFF.

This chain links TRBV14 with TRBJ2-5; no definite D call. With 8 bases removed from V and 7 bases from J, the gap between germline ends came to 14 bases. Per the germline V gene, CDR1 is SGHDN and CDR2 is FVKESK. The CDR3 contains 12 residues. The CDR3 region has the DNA TGTGCCAGCGGGGAATTGTCGGGGACCCAGTACTTC. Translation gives CASGELSGTQYF.

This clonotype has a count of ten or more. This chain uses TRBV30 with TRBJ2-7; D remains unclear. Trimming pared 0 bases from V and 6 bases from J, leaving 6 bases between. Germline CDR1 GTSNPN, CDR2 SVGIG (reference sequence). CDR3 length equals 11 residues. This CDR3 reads CAWSVRGEQYF. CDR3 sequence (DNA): TGTGCCTGGAGTGTACGCGGCGAGCAGTACTTC.

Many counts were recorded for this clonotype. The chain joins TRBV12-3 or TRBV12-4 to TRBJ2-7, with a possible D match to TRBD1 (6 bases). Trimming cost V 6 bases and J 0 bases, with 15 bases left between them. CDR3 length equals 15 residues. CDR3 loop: CASRSGVPSSYEQYF. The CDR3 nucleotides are TGTGCCAGCAGATCAGGGGTCCCTAGCTCCTACGAGCAGTACTTC.

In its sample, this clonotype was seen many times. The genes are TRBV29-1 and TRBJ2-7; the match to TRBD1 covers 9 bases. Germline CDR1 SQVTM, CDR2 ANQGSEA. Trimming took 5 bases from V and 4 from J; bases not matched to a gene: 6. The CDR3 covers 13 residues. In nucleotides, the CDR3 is TGCAGCGTTCTCGACAGGGGGGGATACGAGCAGTACTTC. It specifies CSVLDRGGYEQYF.

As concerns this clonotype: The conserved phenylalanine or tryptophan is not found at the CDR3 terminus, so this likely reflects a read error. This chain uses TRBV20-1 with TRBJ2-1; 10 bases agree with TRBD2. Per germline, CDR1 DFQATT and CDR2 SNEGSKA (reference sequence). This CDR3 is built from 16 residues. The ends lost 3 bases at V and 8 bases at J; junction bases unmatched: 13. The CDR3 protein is CSAREPSGSLLDEQFY. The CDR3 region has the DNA TGCAGTGCTAGGGAGCCTAGCGGGAGCCTTCTTGATGAGCAGTTCTAC.

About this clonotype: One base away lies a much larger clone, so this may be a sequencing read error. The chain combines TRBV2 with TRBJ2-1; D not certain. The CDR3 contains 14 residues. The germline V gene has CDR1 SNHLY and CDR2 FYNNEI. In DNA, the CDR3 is TGTGCCGGCAGCTGGGATCCTACCCTCAATGAGCAGTTCTTC. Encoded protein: CAGSWDPTLNEQFF.

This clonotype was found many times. The chain's CDR3 is CASSEWAGGPADTQYF. The CDR3 DNA reads as TGTGCCAGCAGTGAATGGGCGGGAGGGCCAGCAGATACGCAGTATTTT. The chain has TRBV6-1 and TRBJ2-3; the match to TRBD2 covers 9 bases. Per the germline V gene, CDR1 is MNHNS and CDR2 is SASEGT. Unmatched junction bases numbered 7, after V lost 2 bases and J lost 4 bases. CDR3 length: 16 residues.

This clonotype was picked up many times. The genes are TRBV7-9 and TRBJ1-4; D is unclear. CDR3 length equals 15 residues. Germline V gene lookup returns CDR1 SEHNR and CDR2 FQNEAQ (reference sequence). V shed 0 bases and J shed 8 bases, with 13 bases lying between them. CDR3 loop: CASSLAVMPREKLFF. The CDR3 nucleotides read TGTGCCAGCAGCTTAGCGGTCATGCCGAGGGAAAAACTGTTTTTT.

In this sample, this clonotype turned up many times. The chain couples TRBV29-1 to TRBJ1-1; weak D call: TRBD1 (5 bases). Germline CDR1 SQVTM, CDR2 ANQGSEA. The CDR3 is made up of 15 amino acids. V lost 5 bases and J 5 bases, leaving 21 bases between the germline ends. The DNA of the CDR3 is TGCAGCGTTAAACAGTCGTTCAGGGTCGGGACTGAAGCTTTCTTT. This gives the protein CSVKQSFRVGTEAFF.

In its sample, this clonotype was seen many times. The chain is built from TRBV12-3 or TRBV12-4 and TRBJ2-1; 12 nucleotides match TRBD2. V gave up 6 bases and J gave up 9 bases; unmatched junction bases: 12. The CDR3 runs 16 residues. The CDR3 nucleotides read TGTGCCAGCAGAGAGCGACTAGCGGGAGAGGGGGGTGAGCAGTTCTTC. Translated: CASRERLAGEGGEQFF.